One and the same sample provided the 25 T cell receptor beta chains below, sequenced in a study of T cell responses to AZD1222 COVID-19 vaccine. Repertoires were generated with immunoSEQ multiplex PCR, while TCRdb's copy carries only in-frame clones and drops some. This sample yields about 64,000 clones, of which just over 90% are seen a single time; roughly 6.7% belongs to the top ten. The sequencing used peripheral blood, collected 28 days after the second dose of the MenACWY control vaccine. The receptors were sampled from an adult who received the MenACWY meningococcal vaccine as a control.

For the CDR3, the DNA is TGTGCCAGCAGTTACGGAACGGATTACACTGAAGCTTTCTTT. Its translation is CASSYGTDYTEAFF. This chain connects TRBV6-5 to TRBJ1-1; D not resolved. The V gene's germline CDR1 is MNHEY and CDR2 SVGAGI. This CDR3 has 14 residues. V lost 2 bases to trimming and J lost 3 bases, with 10 bases between them.

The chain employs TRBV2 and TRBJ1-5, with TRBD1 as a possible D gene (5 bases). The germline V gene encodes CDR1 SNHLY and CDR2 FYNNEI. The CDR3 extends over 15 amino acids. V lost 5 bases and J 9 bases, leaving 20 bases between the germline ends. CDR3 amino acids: CASSQTTEGEGPQHF. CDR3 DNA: TGTGCCAGCAGTCAAACGACAGAGGGAGAGGGGCCCCAGCATTTT. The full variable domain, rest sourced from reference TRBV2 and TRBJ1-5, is EPEVTQTPSHQVTQMGQEVILRCVPISNHLYFYWYRQILGQKVEFLVSFYNNEISEKSEIFDDQFSVERPDGSNFTLKIRSTKLEDSAMYFCASSQTTEGEGPQHFGDGTRLSIL.

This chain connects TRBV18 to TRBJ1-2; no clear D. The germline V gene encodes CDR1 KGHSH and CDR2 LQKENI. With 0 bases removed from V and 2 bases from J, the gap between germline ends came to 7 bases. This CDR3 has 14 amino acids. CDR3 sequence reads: CASSPPGSNYGYTF. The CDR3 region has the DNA TGTGCCAGCTCACCACCTGGGTCCAACTATGGCTACACCTTC.

CDR3 amino acids: CASRLLRGGGYEQYF. As DNA, the CDR3 is TGTGCCAGCAGACTTCTCCGCGGAGGCGGGTACGAGCAGTACTTC. The rearrangement links TRBV4-2 to TRBJ2-7; perhaps TRBD2 as D (5 bases). The V and J ends lost 6 bases and 4 bases respectively, with 19 bases between them. Germline V lookup: CDR1 LGHNA, CDR2 YNFKEQ. The CDR3 extends over 15 amino acids.

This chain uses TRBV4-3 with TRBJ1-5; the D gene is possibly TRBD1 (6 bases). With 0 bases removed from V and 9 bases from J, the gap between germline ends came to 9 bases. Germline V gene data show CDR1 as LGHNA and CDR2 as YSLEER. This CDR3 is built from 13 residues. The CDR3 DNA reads TGCGCCAGCAGCCAAGAACAGGGACGGCCCCAGCATTTT. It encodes CASSQEQGRPQHF.

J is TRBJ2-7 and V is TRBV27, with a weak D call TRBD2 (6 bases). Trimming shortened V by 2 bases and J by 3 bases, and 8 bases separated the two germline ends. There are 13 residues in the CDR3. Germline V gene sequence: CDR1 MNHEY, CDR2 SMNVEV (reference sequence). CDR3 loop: CASSLIGSYEQYF. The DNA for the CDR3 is TGTGCCAGCAGTTTAATCGGGAGCTACGAGCAGTACTTC.

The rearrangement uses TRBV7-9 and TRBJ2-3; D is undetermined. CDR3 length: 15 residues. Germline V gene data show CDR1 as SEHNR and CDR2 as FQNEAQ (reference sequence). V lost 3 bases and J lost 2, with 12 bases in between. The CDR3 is CASSFGSRITDTQYF. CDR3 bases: TGTGCCAGCAGCTTTGGCTCGAGGATCACAGATACGCAGTATTTT.

The CDR3 DNA is TGTGCCAGTACGGGGAGGGGTTCAGATACGCAGTATTTT. It specifies CASTGRGSDTQYF. The chain links TRBV19 to TRBJ2-3, with 7 nucleotides matching TRBD2. The CDR3 is 13 residues long. V shed 7 bases, J shed 4 bases, and the junction held 5 bases outside the gene matches. The V gene's germline CDR1 is LNHDA and CDR2 SQIVND (reference sequence).

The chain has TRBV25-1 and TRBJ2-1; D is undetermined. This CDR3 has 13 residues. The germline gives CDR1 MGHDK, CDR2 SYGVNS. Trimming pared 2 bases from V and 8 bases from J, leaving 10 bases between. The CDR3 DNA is TGTGCCAGCAGTGAAGGCCCCTTGGATGAGCAGTTCTTC. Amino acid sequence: CASSEGPLDEQFF.

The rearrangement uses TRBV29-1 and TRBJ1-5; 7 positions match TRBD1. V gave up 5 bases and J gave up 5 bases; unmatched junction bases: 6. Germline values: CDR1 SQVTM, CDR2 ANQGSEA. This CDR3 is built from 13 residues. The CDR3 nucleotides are TGCAGCGTTTTAGGGCAGGGGGATCAGCCCCAGCATTTT. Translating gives CSVLGQGDQPQHF.

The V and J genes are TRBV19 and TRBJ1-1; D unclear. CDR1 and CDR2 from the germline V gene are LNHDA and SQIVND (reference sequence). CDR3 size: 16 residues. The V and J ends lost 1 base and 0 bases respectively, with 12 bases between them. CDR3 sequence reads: CASSIGLGRVNTEAFF. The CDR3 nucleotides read TGTGCCAGTAGTATAGGGCTAGGTCGGGTGAACACTGAAGCTTTCTTT.

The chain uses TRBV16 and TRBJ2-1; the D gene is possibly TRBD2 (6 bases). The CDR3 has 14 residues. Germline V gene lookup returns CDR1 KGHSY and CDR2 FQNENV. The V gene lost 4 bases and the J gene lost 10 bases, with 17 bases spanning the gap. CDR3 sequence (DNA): TGTGCCAGCAGCCGCGGACCTGGACTACCCGAGCAGTTCTTC. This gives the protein CASSRGPGLPEQFF.

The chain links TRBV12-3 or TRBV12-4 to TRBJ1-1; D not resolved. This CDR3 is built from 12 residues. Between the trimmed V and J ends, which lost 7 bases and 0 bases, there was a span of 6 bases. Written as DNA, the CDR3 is TGTGCCAGCACTGTAATGAACACTGAAGCTTTCTTT. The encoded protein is CASTVMNTEAFF.

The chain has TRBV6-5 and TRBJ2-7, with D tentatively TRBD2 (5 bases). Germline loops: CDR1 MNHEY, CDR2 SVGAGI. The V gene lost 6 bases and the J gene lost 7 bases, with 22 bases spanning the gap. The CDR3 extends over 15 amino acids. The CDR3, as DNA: TGTGCCAGCAGGGACGATCGGCGGGTTCCGGGGGAGCAGTACTTC. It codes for CASRDDRRVPGEQYF.

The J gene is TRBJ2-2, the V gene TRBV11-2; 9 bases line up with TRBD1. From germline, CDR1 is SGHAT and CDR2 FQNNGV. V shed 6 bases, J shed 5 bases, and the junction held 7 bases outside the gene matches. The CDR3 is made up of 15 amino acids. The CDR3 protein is CASREPGQGTGELFF. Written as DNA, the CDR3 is TGTGCCAGCAGAGAACCGGGACAGGGTACCGGGGAGCTGTTTTTT.

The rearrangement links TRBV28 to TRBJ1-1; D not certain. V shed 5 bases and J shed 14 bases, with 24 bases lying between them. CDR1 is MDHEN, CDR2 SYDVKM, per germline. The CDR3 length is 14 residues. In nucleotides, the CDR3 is TGTGCCAGCAGTAACCCCGAGAGTGTCGACCGTGGATTCTTT. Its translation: CASSNPESVDRGFF. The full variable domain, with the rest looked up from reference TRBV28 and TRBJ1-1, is DVKVTQSSRYLVKRTGEKVFLECVQDMDHENMFWYRQDPGLGLRLIYFSYDVKMKEKGDIPEGYSVSREKKERFSLILESASTNQTSMYLCASSNPESVDRGFFGQGTRLTVV.

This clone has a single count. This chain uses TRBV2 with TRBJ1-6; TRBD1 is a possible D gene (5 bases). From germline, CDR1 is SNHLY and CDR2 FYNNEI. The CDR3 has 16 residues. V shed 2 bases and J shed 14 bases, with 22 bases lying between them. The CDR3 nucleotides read TGTGCCAGCAGTGAACTGCCAGGACAAATTTCTTTGGCCCTCCACTTT. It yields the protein CASSELPGQISLALHF. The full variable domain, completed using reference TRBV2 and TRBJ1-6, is EPEVTQTPSHQVTQMGQEVILRCVPISNHLYFYWYRQILGQKVEFLVSFYNNEISEKSEIFDDQFSVERPDGSNFTLKIRSTKLEDSAMYFCASSELPGQISLALHFGNGTRLTVT.

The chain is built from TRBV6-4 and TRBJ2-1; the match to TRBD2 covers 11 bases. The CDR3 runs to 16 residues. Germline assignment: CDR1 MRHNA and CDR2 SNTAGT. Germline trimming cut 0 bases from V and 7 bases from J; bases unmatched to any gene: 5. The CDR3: CASSDSTSGMRNEQFF. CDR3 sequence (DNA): TGTGCCAGCAGTGACTCGACTAGCGGGATGAGGAATGAGCAGTTCTTC.

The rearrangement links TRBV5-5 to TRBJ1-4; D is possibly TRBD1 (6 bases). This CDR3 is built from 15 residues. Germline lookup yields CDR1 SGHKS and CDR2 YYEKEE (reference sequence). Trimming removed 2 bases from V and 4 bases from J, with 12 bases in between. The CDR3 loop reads CASSLVGTNNEKLFF. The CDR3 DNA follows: TGTGCCAGCAGCTTAGTAGGGACAAATAATGAAAAACTGTTTTTT.

The CDR3 sequence is CACRAATYEQYF. CDR3 DNA: TGTGCCTGTAGGGCAGCGACCTACGAGCAGTACTTC. The V gene is TRBV30, the J gene TRBJ2-7; no firm D call. V was clipped by 6 bases and J by 2 bases, with 11 bases between them. Germline V gene sequence: CDR1 GTSNPN, CDR2 SVGIG (reference sequence). The length of the CDR3 is 12 residues. The variable domain in full, completed from reference TRBV30 and TRBJ2-7, reads SQTIHQWPATLVQPVGSPLSLECTVEGTSNPNLYWYRQAAGRGLQLLFYSVGIGQISSEVPQNLSASRPQDRQFILSSKKLLLSDSGFYLCACRAATYEQYFGPGTRLTVT.

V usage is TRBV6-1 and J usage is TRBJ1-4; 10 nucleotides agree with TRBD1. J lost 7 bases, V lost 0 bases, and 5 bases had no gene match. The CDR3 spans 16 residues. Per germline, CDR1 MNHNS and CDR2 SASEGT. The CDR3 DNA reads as TGTGCCAGCAGTGAAGCGCTTGGGACAGGGGTTGAAAAACTGTTTTTT. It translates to CASSEALGTGVEKLFF.

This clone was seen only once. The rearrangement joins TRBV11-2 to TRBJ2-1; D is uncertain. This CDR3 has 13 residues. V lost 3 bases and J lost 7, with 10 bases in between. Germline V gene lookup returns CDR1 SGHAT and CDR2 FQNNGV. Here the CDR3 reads CASSLASRNEQFF. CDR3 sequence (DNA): TGTGCCAGCAGCTTGGCGTCCCGGAATGAGCAGTTCTTC. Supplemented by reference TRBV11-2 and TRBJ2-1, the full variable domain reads EAGVAQSPRYKIIEKRQSVAFWCNPISGHATLYWYQQILGQGPKLLIQFQNNGVVDDSQLPKDRFSAERLKGVDSTLKIQPAKLEDSAVYLCASSLASRNEQFFGPGTRLTVL.

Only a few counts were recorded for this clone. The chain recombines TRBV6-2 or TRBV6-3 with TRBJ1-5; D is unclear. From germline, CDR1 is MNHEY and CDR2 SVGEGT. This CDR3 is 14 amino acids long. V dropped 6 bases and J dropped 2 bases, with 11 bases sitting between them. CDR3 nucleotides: TGTGCCAGCAGCGGGCCCTTAGGCAATCAGCCCCAGCATTTT. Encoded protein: CASSGPLGNQPQHF.

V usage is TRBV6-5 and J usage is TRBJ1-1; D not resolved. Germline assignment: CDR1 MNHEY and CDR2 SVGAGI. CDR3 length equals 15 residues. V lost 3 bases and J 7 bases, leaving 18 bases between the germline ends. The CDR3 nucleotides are TGTGCCAGCAGTTATTCCGAATCCGGGAAGGATGAAGCTTTCTTT. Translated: CASSYSESGKDEAFF.

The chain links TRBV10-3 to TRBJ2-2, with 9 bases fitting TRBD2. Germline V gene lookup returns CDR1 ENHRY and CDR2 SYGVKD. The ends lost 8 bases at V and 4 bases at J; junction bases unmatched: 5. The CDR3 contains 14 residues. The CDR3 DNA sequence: TGTGCCATCTCTGAGCGGGAGGCCACCGGGGAGCTGTTTTTT. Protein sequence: CAISEREATGELFF.